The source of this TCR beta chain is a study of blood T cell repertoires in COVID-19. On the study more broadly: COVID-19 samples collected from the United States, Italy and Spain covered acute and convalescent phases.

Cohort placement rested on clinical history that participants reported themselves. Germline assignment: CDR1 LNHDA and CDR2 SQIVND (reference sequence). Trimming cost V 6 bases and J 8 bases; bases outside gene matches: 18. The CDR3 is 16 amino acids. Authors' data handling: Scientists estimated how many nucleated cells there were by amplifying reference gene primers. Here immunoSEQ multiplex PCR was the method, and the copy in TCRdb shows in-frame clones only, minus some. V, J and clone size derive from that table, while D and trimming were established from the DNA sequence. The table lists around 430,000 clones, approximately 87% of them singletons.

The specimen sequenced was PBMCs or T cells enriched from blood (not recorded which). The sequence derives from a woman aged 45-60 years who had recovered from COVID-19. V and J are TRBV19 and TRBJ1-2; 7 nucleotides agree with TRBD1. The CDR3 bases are TGTGCCAGTAGAACAGCCCGATCAACAGGGGTCGGAGGCTACACCTTC. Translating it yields CASRTARSTGVGGYTF.